What follows are 18 T cell receptor beta chains derived from one specimen sequenced in a study of T cell responses to AZD1222 COVID-19 vaccine. Method: immunoSEQ multiplex PCR; TCRdb's copy keeps in-frame clones and lacks some. The sample lists under 150,000 clones; 80% to 90% were seen once. The specimen was peripheral blood, collected on day 0 of AZD1222 vaccination. These receptor sequences come from an adult in good health.

The genes are TRBV5-1 and TRBJ2-2; D is unresolved. Trimming shortened V by 4 bases and J by 4 bases, and 17 bases separated the two germline ends. There are 16 residues in the CDR3. Per germline, CDR1 SGHRS and CDR2 YFSETQ. In DNA form, the CDR3 reads TGCGCCAGCAGCCTCTGGAGTATGGTCCGCACCGGGGAGCTGTTTTTT. Residues: CASSLWSMVRTGELFF.

The chain has TRBV12-5 and TRBJ1-1, with unresolved D. The CDR3 loop spans 12 amino acids. Trimming removed 7 bases at V and 3 bases at J, with 9 bases between. Germline CDR1 reads LGHNT; CDR2 reads FRNRAP. The DNA of the CDR3 is TGTGCTAGTGCCCTGCTGGACACTGAAGCTTTCTTT. Translating it yields CASALLDTEAFF.

The rearrangement links TRBV6-1 to TRBJ1-2, with D maybe TRBD1 (5 bases). Germline V gene data show CDR1 as MNHNS and CDR2 as SASEGT. The length of the CDR3 is 14 residues. The ends were cut back, 4 bases at V and 5 bases at J, with 14 bases in the middle. DNA of the CDR3: TGTGCCAGCAGTGCAGCAGGACACCAGTATGGCTACACCTTC. Amino acids: CASSAAGHQYGYTF.

V and J are TRBV6-5 and TRBJ1-2; 7 nucleotides align to TRBD1. This CDR3 spans 14 amino acids. Germline CDR1 is MNHEY and CDR2 is SVGAGI. V lost 11 bases and J lost 4; bases outside the gene matches: 13. DNA of the CDR3: TGTGCCGGCACCACCTTGGGACAGATCTATGGCTACACCTTC. It is translated as CAGTTLGQIYGYTF.

The chain couples TRBV7-6 to TRBJ1-6; maybe TRBD1 (6 bases). This CDR3 contains 16 residues. The V gene lost 2 bases and the J gene lost 6 bases, with 14 bases spanning the gap. Germline lookup yields CDR1 SGHVS and CDR2 FNYEAQ. In DNA, the CDR3 is TGTGCCAGCAGCTTAACAACAGGGAAGGGTAATTCACCCCTCCACTTT. Amino acids: CASSLTTGKGNSPLHF.

This chain joins TRBV5-4 and TRBJ2-2; TRBD1 is a possible D gene (6 bases). Germline loops: CDR1 SGHNT, CDR2 YYREEE (reference sequence). This CDR3 contains 14 residues. Trimming took off 3 bases at V and 4 bases at J, with 10 bases between the two ends. The chain's CDR3 is CASSYNRVTGELFF. CDR3 nucleotide sequence: TGTGCCAGCAGCTATAACAGGGTCACCGGGGAGCTGTTTTTT.

This clone was picked up one time. The chain couples TRBV27 to TRBJ2-7; D is unresolved. CDR3 size: 15 residues. With 7 bases removed from V and 3 bases from J, the gap between germline ends came to 19 bases. Germline V gene lookup returns CDR1 MNHEY and CDR2 SMNVEV (reference sequence). The DNA of the CDR3 is TGTGCCAGCATCCGGCAGTCGACGCTTGGCTACGAGCAGTACTTC. It translates to CASIRQSTLGYEQYF.

V usage is TRBV7-2 and J usage is TRBJ1-3, with D uncertain. V lost 2 bases, J lost 8 bases, and 16 bases lay in between. Germline-derived CDR1 and CDR2 are SGHTA and FQGNSA. The CDR3 sequence is 15 residues long. The CDR3 region is CASSLIRTSTDTIYF. The CDR3 DNA reads TGTGCCAGCAGCTTAATCAGGACGAGTACTGACACCATATATTTT. The whole variable domain, filled in from reference TRBV7-2 and TRBJ1-3, reads GAGVSQSPSNKVTEKGKDVELRCDPISGHTALYWYRQSLGQGLEFLIYFQGNSAPDKSGLPSDRFSAERTGGSVSTLTIQRTQQEDSAVYLCASSLIRTSTDTIYFGEGSWLTVV.

This chain links TRBV5-1 with TRBJ1-5; a possible D gene is TRBD1 (5 bases). The CDR3 runs to 14 residues. CDR1 is SGHRS and CDR2 is YFSETQ in the germline V gene. V was clipped by 4 bases and J by 2 bases, with 10 bases between them. The CDR3 DNA sequence: TGCGCCAGCAGCCAAGGGACCGGCAATCAGCCCCAGCATTTT. Its protein is CASSQGTGNQPQHF.

The chain couples TRBV3-1 (or the pseudogene TRBV3-2) to TRBJ2-7; TRBD2 matches at 8 bases. The CDR3 length is 13 residues. Losses at the gene ends were 1 base for V and 6 bases for J; bases not matched to a gene: 2. Germline V gene sequence: CDR1 LGHDT, CDR2 YNNKEL (reference sequence). The DNA for the CDR3 is TGTGCCAGCAGCCAAGTTGCGGGAGGCGAGCAGTACTTC. This codes for CASSQVAGGEQYF.

The chain has TRBV15 and TRBJ1-4, with D possibly TRBD1 on 6 matching bases. Germline V gives CDR1 LNHNV, CDR2 YYDKDF (reference sequence). CDR3 length equals 17 residues. V was shortened by 1 base and J by 0 bases, with 12 bases between the two germline ends. In nucleotides, the CDR3 is TGTGCCACCAGCAGAGCAAGGACAGTTGCAACTAATGAAAAACTGTTTTTT. It translates to CATSRARTVATNEKLFF.

The chain combines TRBV7-2 with TRBJ2-3; D is undetermined. Looked up from germline, CDR1 is SGHTA and CDR2 is FQGNSA. The CDR3 covers 14 residues. Deletions cut 3 bases from V and 3 bases from J, with 10 bases between. In nucleotides, the CDR3 is TGTGCCAGCAGCTTCGACTGGAGAACAGATACGCAGTATTTT. Residues: CASSFDWRTDTQYF.

The CDR3 spells CASSKNRVRYNSPLHF. The CDR3 region has the DNA TGTGCCAGCAGTAAGAACAGGGTGCGGTATAATTCACCCCTCCACTTT. This chain connects TRBV27 to TRBJ1-6, with D perhaps matching TRBD1 (6 bases). CDR1 and CDR2 from the germline V gene are MNHEY and SMNVEV (reference sequence). Between the trimmed V and J ends, which lost 5 bases and 4 bases, there was a span of 15 bases. The CDR3 is 16 residues long.

The chain combines TRBV10-2 with TRBJ1-4; 8 nucleotides align to TRBD1. The length of the CDR3 is 15 residues. Looked up from germline, CDR1 is WSHSY and CDR2 is SAAADI. J gave up 5 bases and V 7 bases, and 9 bases lay outside the gene matches. The CDR3 nucleotides are TGCGCCAGCAAAGACAGGGGAGGGACGAATGAAAAACTGTTTTTT. Its translation: CASKDRGGTNEKLFF.

This chain connects TRBV10-3 to TRBJ2-6; the D gene is possibly TRBD2 (6 bases). V was shortened by 4 bases and J by 0 bases, with 10 bases between the two germline ends. The germline gives CDR1 ENHRY, CDR2 SYGVKD. CDR3 size: 16 residues. The CDR3 protein is CAISGSEGSGANVLTF. The CDR3 DNA follows: TGTGCCATCAGTGGGTCGGAGGGCTCTGGGGCCAACGTCCTGACTTTC.

This chain connects TRBV12-5 to TRBJ1-1, with D maybe TRBD1 (5 bases). With 5 bases removed from V and 1 base from J, the gap between germline ends came to 11 bases. The CDR3 is 14 residues long. Germline V gene lookup returns CDR1 LGHNT and CDR2 FRNRAP. CDR3 in amino acids: CASGLGHQNTEAFF. CDR3 nucleotides: TGTGCTAGTGGTCTCGGACACCAGAACACTGAAGCTTTCTTT.

V usage is TRBV4-1 and J usage is TRBJ2-7; perhaps TRBD2 as D (6 bases). The ends were cut back, 4 bases at V and 1 base at J, with 23 bases in the middle. CDR1 MGHRA and CDR2 YSYEKL come from the germline V gene. This CDR3 has 18 amino acids. As DNA, the CDR3 is TGCGCCAGCAGCCGTTCCAGTGGGCGCGGGACGGCATCCTACGAGCAGTACTTC. Its translation: CASSRSSGRGTASYEQYF.

The chain combines TRBV7-2 with TRBJ1-2, with TRBD1 as a possible D gene (6 bases). The CDR3 extends over 14 amino acids. Trimming pared 7 bases from V and 7 bases from J, leaving 19 bases between. Germline values: CDR1 SGHTA, CDR2 FQGNSA. Here the CDR3 reads CASNPTGRGFGYTF. DNA for the CDR3: TGTGCCAGCAACCCCACGGGCAGGGGCTTTGGCTACACCTTC.